Below, 18 T cell receptor beta chains from the same sample are listed, as sequenced in a study of cytomegalovirus exposure and HLA in healthy donors. In the PCR, 60 Vbeta and 13 Jbeta primers were used. TCRdb's table, derived via immunoSEQ multiplex PCR, lists solely in-frame clones and lacks some. The table shows 45,000 to 65,000 clones, with under 90% occurring only once. Sequenced sample: PBMCs. The receptors were sampled from a woman between 18 and 30 years old in good health and CMV-seronegative.

The rearrangement joins TRBV7-9 to TRBJ2-1; 10 bases are a match to TRBD2. Germline loops: CDR1 SEHNR, CDR2 FQNEAQ (reference sequence). V was pared by 2 bases and J by 7 bases, with 2 bases of the junction left unmatched. This CDR3 spans 14 amino acids. The CDR3 DNA reads TGTGCCAGCAGCTTAACTAGCGGGATGAATGAGCAGTTCTTC. Translating gives CASSLTSGMNEQFF.

This chain joins TRBV27 and TRBJ1-2, with 8 bases identical to TRBD1. Losses at the gene ends were 5 bases for V and 5 bases for J; bases not matched to a gene: 10. CDR1 is MNHEY, CDR2 SMNVEV, per germline (reference sequence). The CDR3 extends over 15 amino acids. The CDR3 reads CASSTDRGGGYGYTF. As DNA, the CDR3 is TGTGCCAGCAGTACCGACAGGGGCGGAGGGTATGGCTACACCTTC.

This chain uses TRBV6-5 with TRBJ2-2, with 8 bases fitting TRBD2. Germline V CDR1 and CDR2: MNHEY, SVGAGI. The CDR3 runs to 13 residues. Germline trimming cut 7 bases from V and 7 bases from J; bases unmatched to any gene: 5. The CDR3 here is CASKAGASGELFF. The CDR3 coding sequence is TGTGCCAGCAAAGCGGGAGCGAGCGGGGAGCTGTTTTTT.

A single count supports this clone. This sequence joins TRBV9 and TRBJ1-2, with TRBD1 matching over 10 bases. The CDR3 consists of 18 residues. CDR1 is SGDLS and CDR2 is YYNGEE in the germline V gene. V lost 4 bases, J lost 3 bases, and 15 bases stayed unmatched. CDR3 loop: CASSHSDRGQGGYYGYTF. The CDR3, as DNA: TGTGCCAGCAGCCATTCCGACAGGGGGCAGGGAGGGTACTATGGCTACACCTTC.

CDR3 protein: CASTETRTSGRLETQYF. DNA of the CDR3: TGCGCCAGCACCGAAACTCGGACTAGCGGGAGGTTGGAGACCCAGTACTTC. The chain combines TRBV10-2 with TRBJ2-5; 14 nucleotides agree with TRBD2. Germline V gene data show CDR1 as WSHSY and CDR2 as SAAADI. Germline trimming cut 7 bases from V and 5 bases from J; bases unmatched to any gene: 12. This CDR3 has 17 residues.

On this clone itself: It is unclear where the CDR3 begins or ends on the DNA, so no DNA is shown, and the CDR3 is as TCRdb lists it. The chain has TRBV11-3 and TRBJ2-1; the D call TRBD1 from the table was never checked on the DNA. Germline lookup yields CDR1 SGHNT and CDR2 YENEEA. 15 amino acids form the CDR3, both terminal residues included. CDR3 region: CASSFGTGTYNEQLF.

V usage is TRBV28 and J usage is TRBJ1-1; 7 bases align to TRBD1. The germline V gene has CDR1 MDHEN and CDR2 SYDVKM. V lost 6 bases to trimming and J lost 4 bases; unmatched junction nucleotides: 8. The CDR3 totals 14 residues. The CDR3 coding sequence is TGTGCCAGCAGGTTACAAGGACAGGTCACTGAAGCTTTCTTT. Its protein is CASRLQGQVTEAFF.

J is TRBJ2-3 and V is TRBV6-4; 8 positions agree with TRBD2. CDR1 and CDR2 (germline): MRHNA, SNTAGT. The junction had 2 bases not matched to a gene; V was cut back by 6 bases and J by 3 bases. The CDR3 totals 13 residues. The CDR3, as DNA: TGTGCCAGCAGACTAGCGGAAACAGATACGCAGTATTTT. Translation gives CASRLAETDTQYF.

In DNA form, the CDR3 reads TGCGCCAGCAGCCGCCGCAGGGGAGACCACGAGCAGTACTTC. Protein product: CASSRRRGDHEQYF. The rearrangement links TRBV4-1 to TRBJ2-5, with D possibly TRBD1 on 6 matching bases. Matching the DNA end better, TRBJ2-7 makes the J call doubtful. The V gene's germline CDR1 is MGHRA and CDR2 YSYEKL. CDR3 length equals 14 residues.

V usage is TRBV5-1 and J usage is TRBJ2-1, with 10 bases matching TRBD1. The V gene end was trimmed by 4 bases and the J gene end by 7 bases; junction bases not matched to a gene: 8. CDR1 is SGHRS, CDR2 YFSETQ, per germline. The CDR3 runs to 15 residues. As DNA, the CDR3 is TGCGCCAGCAGCGATCCGGGACAGGGGATGAATGAGCAGTTCTTC. Residues: CASSDPGQGMNEQFF.

The V gene is TRBV27, the J gene TRBJ2-1; 13 bases line up with TRBD2. With 6 bases clipped from V and 10 bases from J, the junction kept 9 bases outside the gene matches. From germline, CDR1 is MNHEY and CDR2 SMNVEV (reference sequence). The CDR3 has 15 residues. In DNA, the CDR3 is TGTGCCAGCAGCTCGATGACTAGCGGGAGGTGGGAGCAGTTCTTC. Residues: CASSSMTSGRWEQFF.

This clone was detected once. The V call is TRBV29-1, the J call TRBJ1-1, with D perhaps matching TRBD1 (5 bases). The ends were cut back, 3 bases at V and 6 bases at J, with 14 bases in the middle. Germline V gene data show CDR1 as SQVTM and CDR2 as ANQGSEA. The CDR3 sequence is 13 residues long. The CDR3 DNA reads as TGCAGCGTTGACTCCATGGGGGGGGCTGAAGCTTTCTTT. Residues: CSVDSMGGAEAFF.

A note on this clone: The sample carries other DNA sequences with the same CDR3. V is TRBV7-2 and J is TRBJ2-7; 13 bases match TRBD2. Germline-derived CDR1 and CDR2 are SGHTA and FQGNSA. The CDR3 totals 15 residues. Unmatched junction bases numbered 8, after V lost 7 bases and J lost 5 bases. The CDR3: CASTLTSGRGDEQYF. The CDR3 bases are TGTGCCAGCACCCTAACTAGCGGGAGGGGGGACGAGCAGTACTTC.

V and J are TRBV18 and TRBJ2-5; D ambiguous. Germline lookup yields CDR1 KGHSH and CDR2 LQKENI. Trimming removed 3 bases from V and 0 bases from J, with 8 bases in between. The CDR3 runs to 14 residues. The CDR3 is CASSPQTYQETQYF. The CDR3 bases are TGTGCCAGCTCACCCCAGACTTACCAAGAGACCCAGTACTTC. Variable domain in full (rest from reference TRBV18 and TRBJ2-5): NAGVMQNPRHLVRRRGQEARLRCSPMKGHSHVYWYRQLPEEGLKFMVYLQKENIIDESGMPKERFSAEFPKEGPSILRIQQVVRGDSAAYFCASSPQTYQETQYFGPGTRLLVL.

The V call is TRBV2, the J call TRBJ2-1; a weak D match, TRBD1 (6 bases). Per the germline V gene, CDR1 is SNHLY and CDR2 is FYNNEI. Trimming removed 5 bases at V and 3 bases at J, with 14 bases between. The CDR3 is 15 residues long. DNA for the CDR3: TGTGCCAGCAGTCCAACAGGGCTCTACTACAATGAGCAGTTCTTC. As protein: CASSPTGLYYNEQFF.

The rearrangement links TRBV20-1 to TRBJ1-2, with D perhaps matching TRBD1 (5 bases). Germline V gives CDR1 DFQATT, CDR2 SNEGSKA (reference sequence). Trimming stripped 6 bases from V and 7 bases from J, with 6 bases between. The CDR3 has 9 amino acids. CDR3 in amino acids: CSATGGYTF. Written as DNA, the CDR3 is TGCAGTGCAACAGGTGGCTACACCTTC.

V is TRBV27 and J is TRBJ2-1; 10 bases align to TRBD2. Germline V gene lookup returns CDR1 MNHEY and CDR2 SMNVEV (reference sequence). V dropped 6 bases and J dropped 9; count of bases not matched to a gene: 2. This CDR3 spans 12 amino acids. CDR3 in DNA: TGTGCCAGCAGATCTAGCGGGGGTGAGCAGTTCTTC. Amino acids: CASRSSGGEQFF.

The chain employs TRBV6-5 and TRBJ1-2; D is possibly TRBD1 (6 bases). The CDR3 is made up of 14 amino acids. Trimming removed 5 bases from V and 1 base from J, with 11 bases in between. Per the germline V gene, CDR1 is MNHEY and CDR2 is SVGAGI. The CDR3 nucleotides read TGTGCCAGCAGTAAACCGGACAGTAACTATGGCTACACCTTC. Translation: CASSKPDSNYGYTF.